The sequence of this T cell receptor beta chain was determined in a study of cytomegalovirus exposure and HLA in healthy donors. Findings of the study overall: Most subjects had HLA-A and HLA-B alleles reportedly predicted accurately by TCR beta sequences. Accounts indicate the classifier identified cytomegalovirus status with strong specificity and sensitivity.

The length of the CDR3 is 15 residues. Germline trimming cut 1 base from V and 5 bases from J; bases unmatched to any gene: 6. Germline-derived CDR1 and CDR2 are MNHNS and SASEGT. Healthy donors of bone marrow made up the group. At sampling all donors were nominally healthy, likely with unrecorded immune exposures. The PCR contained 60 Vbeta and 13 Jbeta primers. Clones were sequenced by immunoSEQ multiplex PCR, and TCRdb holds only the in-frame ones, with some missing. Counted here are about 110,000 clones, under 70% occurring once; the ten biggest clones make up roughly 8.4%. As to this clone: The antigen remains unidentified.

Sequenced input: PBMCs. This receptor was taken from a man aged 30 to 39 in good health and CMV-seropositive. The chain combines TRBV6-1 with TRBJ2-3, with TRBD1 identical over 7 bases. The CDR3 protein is CASSEEVQGKDTQYF. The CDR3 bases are TGTGCCAGCAGTGAAGAAGTACAGGGGAAAGATACGCAGTATTTT.